The present entry profiles one T cell receptor beta chain with its context. This may arise from a read error, as a much more abundant clone is one base away. Trimming stripped 2 bases from V and 9 bases from J, with 18 bases between. Germline CDR1 is SGHDT and CDR2 is YYEEEE. The CDR3 is 15 residues long. The data were obtained in a study of CD8+CD57+ T cells in acquired aplastic anemia. Researchers used genomic DNA as the template to profile TCR beta VDJ and CDR3. TCRdb re-called the reads with MiXCR, one entry per CDR3 protein. The data hold around 130,000 distinct CDR3 sequences, with about 48% observed a single time.

The chain employs TRBV5-6 and TRBJ2-4; a possible D gene is TRBD1 (6 bases). Sequences were obtained from sorted CD4+, CD8+, or CD8+CD57+ T cells (not recorded which) from PBMCs. The clonotype comes from a human donor in good health, serving as a control. The CDR3 loop reads CASSLVAGAGSIQYF. CDR3 nucleotides: TGTGCCAGCAGCTTAGTCGCAGGGGCAGGAAGCATTCAGTACTTC. Complete variable domain (other parts from reference TRBV5-6 and TRBJ2-4): DAGVTQSPTHLIKTRGQQVTLRCSPKSGHDTVSWYQQALGQGPQFIFQYYEEEERQRGNFPDRFSGHQFPNYSSELNVNALLLGDSALYLCASSLVAGAGSIQYFGAGTRLSVL.